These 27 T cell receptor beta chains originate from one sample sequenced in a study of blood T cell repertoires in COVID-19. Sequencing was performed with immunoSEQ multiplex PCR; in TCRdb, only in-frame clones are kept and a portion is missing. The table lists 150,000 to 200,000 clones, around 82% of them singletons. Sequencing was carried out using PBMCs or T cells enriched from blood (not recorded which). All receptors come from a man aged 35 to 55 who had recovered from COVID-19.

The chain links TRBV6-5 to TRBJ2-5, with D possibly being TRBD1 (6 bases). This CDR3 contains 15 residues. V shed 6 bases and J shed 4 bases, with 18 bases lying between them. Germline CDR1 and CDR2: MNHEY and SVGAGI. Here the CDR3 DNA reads TGTGCCAGCAGAGACAGGCCCGCAACGGTAGAGACCCAGTACTTC. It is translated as CASRDRPATVETQYF.

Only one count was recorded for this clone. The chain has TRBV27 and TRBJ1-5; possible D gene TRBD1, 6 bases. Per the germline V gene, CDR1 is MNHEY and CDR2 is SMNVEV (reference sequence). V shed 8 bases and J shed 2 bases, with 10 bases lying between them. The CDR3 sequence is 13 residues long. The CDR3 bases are TGTGCCAGCTGTAACAGGGGCAATCAGCCCCAGCATTTT. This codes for CASCNRGNQPQHF.

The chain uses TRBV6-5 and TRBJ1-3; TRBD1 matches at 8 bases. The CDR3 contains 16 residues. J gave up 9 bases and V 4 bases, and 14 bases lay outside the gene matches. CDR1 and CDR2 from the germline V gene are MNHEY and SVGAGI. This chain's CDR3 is CASSSSGTGPRGTIYF. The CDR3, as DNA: TGTGCCAGCAGTTCTTCCGGGACAGGCCCGAGAGGCACCATATATTTT.

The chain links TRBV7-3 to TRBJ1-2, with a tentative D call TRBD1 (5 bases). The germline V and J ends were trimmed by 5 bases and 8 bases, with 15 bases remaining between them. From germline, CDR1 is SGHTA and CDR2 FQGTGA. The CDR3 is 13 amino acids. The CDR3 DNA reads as TGTGCCAGCAGCCATCAGGGATTTCACGGCTACACCTTC. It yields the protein CASSHQGFHGYTF.

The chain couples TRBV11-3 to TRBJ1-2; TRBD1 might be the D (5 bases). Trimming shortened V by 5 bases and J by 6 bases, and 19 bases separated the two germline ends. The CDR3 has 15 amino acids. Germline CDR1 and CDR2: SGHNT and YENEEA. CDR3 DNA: TGTGCCAGCAGCCTCGAAGGTAGGGGCGCGGATGGCTACACCTTC. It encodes CASSLEGRGADGYTF.

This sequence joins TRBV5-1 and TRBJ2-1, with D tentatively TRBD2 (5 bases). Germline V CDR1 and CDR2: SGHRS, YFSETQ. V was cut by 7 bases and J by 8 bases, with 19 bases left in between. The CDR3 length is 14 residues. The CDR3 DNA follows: TGCGCCAGCTGTCCCGGACGGCCGGGGTATGAGCAGTTCTTC. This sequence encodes CASCPGRPGYEQFF.

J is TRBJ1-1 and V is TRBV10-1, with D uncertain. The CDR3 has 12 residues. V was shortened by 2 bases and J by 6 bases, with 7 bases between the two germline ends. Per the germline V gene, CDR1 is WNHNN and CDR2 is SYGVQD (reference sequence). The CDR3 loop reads CASSEEGAEAFF. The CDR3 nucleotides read TGCGCCAGCAGTGAGGAGGGCGCTGAAGCTTTCTTT.

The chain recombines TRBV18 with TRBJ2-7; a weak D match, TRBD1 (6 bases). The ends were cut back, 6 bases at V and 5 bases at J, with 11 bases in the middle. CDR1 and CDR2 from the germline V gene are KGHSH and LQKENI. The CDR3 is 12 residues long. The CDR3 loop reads CASSPKGDEQYV. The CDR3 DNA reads TGTGCCAGCTCCCCGAAGGGGGACGAGCAGTACGTC.

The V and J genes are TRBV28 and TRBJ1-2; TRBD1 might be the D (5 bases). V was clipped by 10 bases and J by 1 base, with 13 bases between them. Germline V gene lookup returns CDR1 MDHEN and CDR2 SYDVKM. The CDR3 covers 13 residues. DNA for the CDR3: TGTGCCACGGGCGGGGGACGTAACTATGGCTACACCTTC. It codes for CATGGGRNYGYTF.

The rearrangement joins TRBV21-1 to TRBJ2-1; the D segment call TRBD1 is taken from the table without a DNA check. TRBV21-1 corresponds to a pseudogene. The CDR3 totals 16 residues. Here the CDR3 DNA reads TGTGCCAGCAGCAAAGTAGGGGGCCCTTCCTACAATGAGCAGTTCTTC. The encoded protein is CASSKVGGPSYNEQFF.

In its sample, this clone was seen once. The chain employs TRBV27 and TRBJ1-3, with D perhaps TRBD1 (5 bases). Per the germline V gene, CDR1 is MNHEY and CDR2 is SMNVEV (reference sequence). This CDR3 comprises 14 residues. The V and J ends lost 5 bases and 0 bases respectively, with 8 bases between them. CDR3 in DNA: TGTGCCAGCAGTACAGGCGACTCTGGAAACACCATATATTTT. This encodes CASSTGDSGNTIYF.

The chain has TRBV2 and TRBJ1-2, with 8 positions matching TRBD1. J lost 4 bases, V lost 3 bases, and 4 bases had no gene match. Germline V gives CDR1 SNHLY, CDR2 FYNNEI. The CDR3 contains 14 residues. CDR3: CASSDRDRSYGYTF. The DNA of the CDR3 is TGTGCCAGCAGTGACCGGGACAGGAGCTATGGCTACACCTTC.

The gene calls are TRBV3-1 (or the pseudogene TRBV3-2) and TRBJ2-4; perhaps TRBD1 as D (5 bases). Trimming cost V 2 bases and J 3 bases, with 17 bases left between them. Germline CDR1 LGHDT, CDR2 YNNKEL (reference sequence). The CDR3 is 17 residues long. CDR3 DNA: TGTGCCAGCAGCCAAAATCAGGGTACGAAGAGCAAAAACATTCAGTACTTC. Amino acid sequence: CASSQNQGTKSKNIQYF.

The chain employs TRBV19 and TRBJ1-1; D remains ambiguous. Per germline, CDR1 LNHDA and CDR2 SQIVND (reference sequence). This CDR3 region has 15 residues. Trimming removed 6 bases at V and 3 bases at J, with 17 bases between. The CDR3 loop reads CASRDFRVGYTEAFF. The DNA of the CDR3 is TGTGCCAGTAGGGATTTTCGTGTCGGGTACACTGAAGCTTTCTTT.

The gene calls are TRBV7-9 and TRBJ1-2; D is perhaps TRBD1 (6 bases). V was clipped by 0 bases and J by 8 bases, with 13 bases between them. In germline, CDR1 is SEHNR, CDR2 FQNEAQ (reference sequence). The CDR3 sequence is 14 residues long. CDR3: CASSLAGPGVGYTF. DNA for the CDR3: TGTGCCAGCAGCTTAGCTGGGCCAGGGGTCGGCTACACCTTC.

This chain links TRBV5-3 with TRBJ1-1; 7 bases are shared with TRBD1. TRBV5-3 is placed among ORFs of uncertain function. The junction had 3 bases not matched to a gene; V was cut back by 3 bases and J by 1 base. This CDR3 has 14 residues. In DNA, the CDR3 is TGTGCCAGAAGCTACAGGGGCCGGAACACTGAAGCTTTCTTT. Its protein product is CARSYRGRNTEAFF.

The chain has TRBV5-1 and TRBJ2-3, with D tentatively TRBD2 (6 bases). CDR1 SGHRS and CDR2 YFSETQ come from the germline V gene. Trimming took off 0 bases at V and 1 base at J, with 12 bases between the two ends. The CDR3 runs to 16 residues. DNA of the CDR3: TGCGCCAGCAGCTTGGAGGGGACGGGGGGCACAGATACGCAGTATTTT. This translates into CASSLEGTGGTDTQYF.

CDR3 sequence (DNA): TGTGCCTGGAGGAGGACAGGGGCTTACGAGCAGTACGTC. Translation gives CAWRRTGAYEQYV. The chain employs TRBV30 and TRBJ2-7, with TRBD1 matching 9 bases. Trimming cost V 3 bases and J 4 bases; bases outside gene matches: 4. Germline lookup yields CDR1 GTSNPN and CDR2 SVGIG (reference sequence). The CDR3 is 13 residues long.

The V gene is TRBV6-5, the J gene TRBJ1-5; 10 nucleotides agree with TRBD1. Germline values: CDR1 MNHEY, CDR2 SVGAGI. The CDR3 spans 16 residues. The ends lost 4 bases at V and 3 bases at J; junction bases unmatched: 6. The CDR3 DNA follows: TGTGCCAGCAGTTCCACGACAGGGGGCTCCAATCAGCCCCAGCATTTT. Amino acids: CASSSTTGGSNQPQHF.

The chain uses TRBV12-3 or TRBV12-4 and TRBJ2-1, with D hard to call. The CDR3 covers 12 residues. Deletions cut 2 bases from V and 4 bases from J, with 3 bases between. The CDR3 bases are TGTGCCAGCAGTTTACTGTACAATGAGCAGTTCTTC. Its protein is CASSLLYNEQFF.

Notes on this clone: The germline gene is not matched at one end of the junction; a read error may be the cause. The CDR3 sequence is CASSLAPSMDRVTF. CDR3 sequence (DNA): TGCGCCAGCAGCTTGGCCCCCTCCATGGACAGGGTGACGTTT. This sequence joins TRBV5-1 and TRBJ1-1; 8 bases line up with TRBD1. CDR3 length equals 14 residues. Germline loops: CDR1 SGHRS, CDR2 YFSETQ.

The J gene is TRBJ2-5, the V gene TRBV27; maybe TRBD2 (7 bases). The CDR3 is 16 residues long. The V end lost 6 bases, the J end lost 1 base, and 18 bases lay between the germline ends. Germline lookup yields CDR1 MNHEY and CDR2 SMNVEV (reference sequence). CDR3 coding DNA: TGTGCCAGCAGGTCCGAGGGGGGGACCCCCCAAGAGACCCAGTACTTC. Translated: CASRSEGGTPQETQYF.

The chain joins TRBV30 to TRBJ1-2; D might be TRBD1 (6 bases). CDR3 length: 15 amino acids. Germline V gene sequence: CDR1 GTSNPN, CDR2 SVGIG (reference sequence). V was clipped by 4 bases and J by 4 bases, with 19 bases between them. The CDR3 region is CAWIPRGAGTYGYTF. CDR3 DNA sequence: TGTGCCTGGATCCCTCGGGGGGCAGGGACCTATGGCTACACCTTC. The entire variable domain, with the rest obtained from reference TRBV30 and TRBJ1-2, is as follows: SQTIHQWPATLVQPVGSPLSLECTVEGTSNPNLYWYRQAAGRGLQLLFYSVGIGQISSEVPQNLSASRPQDRQFILSSKKLLLSDSGFYLCAWIPRGAGTYGYTFGSGTRLTVV.

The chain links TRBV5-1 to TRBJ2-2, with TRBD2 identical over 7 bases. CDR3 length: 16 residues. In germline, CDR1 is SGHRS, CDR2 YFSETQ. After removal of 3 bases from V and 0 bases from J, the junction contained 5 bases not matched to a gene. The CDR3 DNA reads TGCGCCAGCAGCTCGGGGGGACCCTCGAACACCGGGGAGCTGTTTTTT. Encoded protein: CASSSGGPSNTGELFF.

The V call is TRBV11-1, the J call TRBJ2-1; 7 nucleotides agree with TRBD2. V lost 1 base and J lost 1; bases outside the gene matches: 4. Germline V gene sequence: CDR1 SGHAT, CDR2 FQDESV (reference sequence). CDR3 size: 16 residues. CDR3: CASSLGRGGSYNEQFF. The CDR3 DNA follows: TGTGCCAGCAGCTTAGGCCGCGGGGGATCCTACAATGAGCAGTTCTTC.

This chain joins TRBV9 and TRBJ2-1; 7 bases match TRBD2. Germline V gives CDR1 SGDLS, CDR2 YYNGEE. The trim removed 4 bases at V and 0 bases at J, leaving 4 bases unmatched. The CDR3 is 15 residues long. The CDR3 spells CASSSRGGSYNEQFF. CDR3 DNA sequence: TGTGCCAGCAGCTCCCGCGGGGGCTCCTACAATGAGCAGTTCTTC.

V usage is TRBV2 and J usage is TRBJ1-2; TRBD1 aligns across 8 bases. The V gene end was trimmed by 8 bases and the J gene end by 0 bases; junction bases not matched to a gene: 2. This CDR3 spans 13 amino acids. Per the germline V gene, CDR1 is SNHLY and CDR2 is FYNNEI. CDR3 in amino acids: CASGTGANYGYTF. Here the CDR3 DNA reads TGTGCCAGCGGGACAGGAGCTAACTATGGCTACACCTTC.